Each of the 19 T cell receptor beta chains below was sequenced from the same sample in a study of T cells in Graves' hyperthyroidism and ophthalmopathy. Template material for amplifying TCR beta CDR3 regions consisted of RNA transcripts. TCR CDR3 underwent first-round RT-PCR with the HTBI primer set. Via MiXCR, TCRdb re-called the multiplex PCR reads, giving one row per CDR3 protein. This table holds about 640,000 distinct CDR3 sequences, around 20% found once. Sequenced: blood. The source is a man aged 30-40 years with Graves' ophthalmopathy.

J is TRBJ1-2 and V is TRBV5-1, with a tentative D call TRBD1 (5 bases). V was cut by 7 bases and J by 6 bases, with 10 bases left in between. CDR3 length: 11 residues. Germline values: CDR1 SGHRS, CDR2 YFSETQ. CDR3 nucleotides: TGCGCCAGCTGGGGGACGGATGGCTACACCTTC. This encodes CASWGTDGYTF. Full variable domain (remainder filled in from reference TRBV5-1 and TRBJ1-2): KAGVTQTPRYLIKTRGQQVTLSCSPISGHRSVSWYQQTPGQGLQFLFEYFSETQRNKGNFPGRFSGRQFSNSRSEMNVSTLELGDSALYLCASWGTDGYTFGSGTRLTVV.

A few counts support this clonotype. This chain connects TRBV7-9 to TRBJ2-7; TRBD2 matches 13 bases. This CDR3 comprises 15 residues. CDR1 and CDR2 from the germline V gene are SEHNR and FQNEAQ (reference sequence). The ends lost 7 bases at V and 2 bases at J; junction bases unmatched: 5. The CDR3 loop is CASTSGLAGAYEQYF. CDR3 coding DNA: TGTGCCAGCACCTCTGGACTAGCGGGAGCCTACGAGCAGTACTTC.

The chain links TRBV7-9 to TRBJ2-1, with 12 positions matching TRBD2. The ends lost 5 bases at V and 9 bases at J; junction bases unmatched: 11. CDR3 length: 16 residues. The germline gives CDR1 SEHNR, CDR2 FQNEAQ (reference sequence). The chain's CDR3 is CASSTWTSGDNPEQFF. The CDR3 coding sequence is TGTGCCAGCAGCACATGGACTAGCGGGGATAACCCTGAGCAGTTCTTC.

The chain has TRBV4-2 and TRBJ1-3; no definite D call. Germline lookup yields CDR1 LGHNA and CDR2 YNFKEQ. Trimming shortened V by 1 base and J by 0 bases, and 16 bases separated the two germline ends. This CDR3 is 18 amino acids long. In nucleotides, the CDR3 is TGTGCCAGCAGCCAAGGTGTTGACCTCCTCTACTCTGGAAACACCATATATTTT. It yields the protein CASSQGVDLLYSGNTIYF.

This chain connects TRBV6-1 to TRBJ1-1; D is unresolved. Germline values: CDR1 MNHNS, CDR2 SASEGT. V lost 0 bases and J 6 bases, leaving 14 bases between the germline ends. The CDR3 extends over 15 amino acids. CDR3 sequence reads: CASSEAEVRVAEAFF. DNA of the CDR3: TGTGCCAGCAGTGAAGCAGAGGTGAGAGTCGCTGAAGCTTTCTTT.

The DNA for the CDR3 is TGCAGTGCTGCCGTAGGGGACATTCAGTACTTC. Encoded protein: CSAAVGDIQYF. The chain couples TRBV20-1 to TRBJ2-4; tentatively, D is TRBD1 (5 bases). Germline CDR1 reads DFQATT; CDR2 reads SNEGSKA (reference sequence). V was pared by 5 bases and J by 8 bases, with 10 bases between. The CDR3 covers 11 residues.

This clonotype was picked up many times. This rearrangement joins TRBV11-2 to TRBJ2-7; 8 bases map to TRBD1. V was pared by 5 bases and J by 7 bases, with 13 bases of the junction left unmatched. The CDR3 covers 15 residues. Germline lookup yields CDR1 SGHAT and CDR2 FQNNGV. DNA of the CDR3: TGTGCCAGCAGCCATGCAGGACAGGGAGAAGGGGAGCAGTACTTC. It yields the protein CASSHAGQGEGEQYF.

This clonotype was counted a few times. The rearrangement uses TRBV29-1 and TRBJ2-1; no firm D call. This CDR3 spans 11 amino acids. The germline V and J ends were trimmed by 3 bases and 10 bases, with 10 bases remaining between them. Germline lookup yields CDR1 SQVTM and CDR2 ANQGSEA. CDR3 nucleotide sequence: TGCAGCGTTGAGCTAGACGGGGAGCAGTTCTTC. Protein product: CSVELDGEQFF.

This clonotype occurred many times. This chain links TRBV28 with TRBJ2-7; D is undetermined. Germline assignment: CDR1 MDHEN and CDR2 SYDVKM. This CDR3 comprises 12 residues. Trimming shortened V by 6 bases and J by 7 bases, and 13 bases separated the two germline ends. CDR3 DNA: TGTGCCAGCAGCCCACGACCTGGGGAGCAGTACTTC. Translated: CASSPRPGEQYF.

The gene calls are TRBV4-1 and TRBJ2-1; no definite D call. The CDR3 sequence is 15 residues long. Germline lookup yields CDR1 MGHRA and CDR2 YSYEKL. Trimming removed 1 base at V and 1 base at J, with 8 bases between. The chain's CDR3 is CASSQGLYSYNEQFF. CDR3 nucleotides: TGCGCCAGCAGCCAAGGTCTGTATTCCTACAATGAGCAGTTCTTC.

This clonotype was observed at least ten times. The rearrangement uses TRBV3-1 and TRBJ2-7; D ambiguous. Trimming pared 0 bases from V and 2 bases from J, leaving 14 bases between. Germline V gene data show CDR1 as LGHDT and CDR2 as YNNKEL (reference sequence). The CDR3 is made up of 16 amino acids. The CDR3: CASSQERETSPYEQYF. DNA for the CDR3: TGTGCCAGCAGCCAAGAAAGGGAAACCTCTCCCTACGAGCAGTACTTC.

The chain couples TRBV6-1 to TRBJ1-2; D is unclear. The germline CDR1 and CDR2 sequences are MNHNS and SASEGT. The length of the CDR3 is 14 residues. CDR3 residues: CVCGRGSSWYGYTF. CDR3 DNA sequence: TGTGTCTGTGGACGGGGATCGAGTTGGTATGGCTACACCTTC.

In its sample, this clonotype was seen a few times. CDR3 amino acids: CSARTPITGELFF. In DNA form, the CDR3 reads TGCAGTGCTAGGACTCCCATCACCGGGGAGCTGTTTTTT. The rearrangement uses TRBV20-1 and TRBJ2-2; D unclear. Between the trimmed V and J ends, which lost 3 bases and 4 bases, there was a span of 9 bases. Germline lookup yields CDR1 DFQATT and CDR2 SNEGSKA (reference sequence). The CDR3 totals 13 residues.

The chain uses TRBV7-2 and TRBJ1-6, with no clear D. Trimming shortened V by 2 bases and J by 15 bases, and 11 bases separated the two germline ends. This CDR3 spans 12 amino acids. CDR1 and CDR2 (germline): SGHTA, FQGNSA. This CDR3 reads CASSLNLSFLHF. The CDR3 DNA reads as TGTGCCAGCAGCTTAAACCTTTCATTCCTCCACTTT.

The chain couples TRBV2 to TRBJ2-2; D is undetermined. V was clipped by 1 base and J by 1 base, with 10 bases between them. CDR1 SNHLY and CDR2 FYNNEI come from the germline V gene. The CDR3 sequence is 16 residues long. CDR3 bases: TGTGCCAGCAGTGAAGACCATACTGGGAACACCGGGGAGCTGTTTTTT. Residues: CASSEDHTGNTGELFF.

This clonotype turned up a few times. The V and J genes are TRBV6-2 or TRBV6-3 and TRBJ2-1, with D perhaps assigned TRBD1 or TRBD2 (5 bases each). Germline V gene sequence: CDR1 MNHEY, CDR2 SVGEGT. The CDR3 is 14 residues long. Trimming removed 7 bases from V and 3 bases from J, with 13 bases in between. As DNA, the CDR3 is TGTGCCAGCATCCGGGACCTAGTCTACAATGAGCAGTTCTTC. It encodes CASIRDLVYNEQFF.

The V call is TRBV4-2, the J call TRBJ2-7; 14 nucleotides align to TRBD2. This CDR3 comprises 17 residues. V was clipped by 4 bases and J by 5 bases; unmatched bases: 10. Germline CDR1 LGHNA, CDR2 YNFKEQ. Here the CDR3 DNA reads TGTGCCAGCAGCCGAGGACTAGCGGGAGGAGACATCCACGAGCAGTACTTC. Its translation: CASSRGLAGGDIHEQYF.

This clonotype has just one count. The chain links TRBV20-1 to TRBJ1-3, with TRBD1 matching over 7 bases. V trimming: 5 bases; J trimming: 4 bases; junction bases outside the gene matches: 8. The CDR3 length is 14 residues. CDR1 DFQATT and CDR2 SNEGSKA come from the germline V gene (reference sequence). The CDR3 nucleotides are TGCAGTGCTTGGGACAGTCTGGAAGGAAACACCATATATTTT. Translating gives CSAWDSLEGNTIYF.

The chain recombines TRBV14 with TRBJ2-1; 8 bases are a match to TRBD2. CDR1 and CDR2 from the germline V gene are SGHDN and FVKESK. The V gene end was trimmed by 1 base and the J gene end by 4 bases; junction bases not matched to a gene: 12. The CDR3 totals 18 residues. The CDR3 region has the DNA TGTGCCAGCAGCCAAGGAAGCGCCTGGAGCGGGGGTTACAATGAGCAGTTCTTC. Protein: CASSQGSAWSGGYNEQFF. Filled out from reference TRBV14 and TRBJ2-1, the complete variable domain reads EAGVTQFPSHSVIEKGQTVTLRCDPISGHDNLYWYRRVMGKEIKFLLHFVKESKQDESGMPNNRFLAERTGGTYSTLKVQPAELEDSGVYFCASSQGSAWSGGYNEQFFGPGTRLTVL.